Below are 14 T cell receptor beta chains sequenced from a single sample in a study of cytomegalovirus exposure and HLA in healthy donors. The PCR contained 60 Vbeta and 13 Jbeta primers. The table came from immunoSEQ multiplex PCR; TCRdb's copy has only in-frame clones and leaves some out. In the table there are about 120,000 clones, 80% of which are singletons. The material sequenced was PBMCs. The receptor set was obtained from a female donor in good health and CMV-seropositive.

The chain is built from TRBV18 and TRBJ2-7, with 11 bases lining up with TRBD1. The CDR3 contains 15 residues. V lost 3 bases to trimming and J lost 2 bases; unmatched junction nucleotides: 3. CDR1 is KGHSH and CDR2 is LQKENI in the germline V gene. The CDR3 here is CASSPGQGGPYEQYF. CDR3 nucleotides: TGTGCCAGCTCACCGGGACAGGGGGGGCCCTACGAGCAGTACTTC.

The chain employs TRBV6-1 and TRBJ1-2; a possible D gene is TRBD1 (5 bases). This CDR3 spans 15 amino acids. CDR1 is MNHNS and CDR2 is SASEGT in the germline V gene. V shed 1 base and J shed 4 bases, with 13 bases lying between them. CDR3 sequence reads: CASSEDTGSFYGYTF. In DNA, the CDR3 is TGTGCCAGCAGTGAAGACACAGGAAGCTTCTATGGCTACACCTTC.

This clone was counted between two and nine times. The chain couples TRBV7-9 to TRBJ1-1; 9 bases align to TRBD1. Germline lookup yields CDR1 SEHNR and CDR2 FQNEAQ (reference sequence). The CDR3 totals 15 residues. J lost 6 bases, V lost 5 bases, and 10 bases had no gene match. The CDR3 sequence is CASSPGQGSVSEAFF. CDR3 sequence (DNA): TGTGCCAGCAGCCCAGGACAGGGGTCGGTTTCTGAAGCTTTCTTT.

The genes are TRBV4-1 and TRBJ2-1; 9 nucleotides match TRBD2. The V and J ends lost 2 bases and 2 bases, in that order; junction bases with no gene match: 10. Germline V gene data show CDR1 as MGHRA and CDR2 as YSYEKL. CDR3 length: 18 residues. The CDR3 DNA reads as TGCGCCAGCAGCCAACAACTAGCGGGTCCGTCACCCTACAATGAGCAGTTCTTC. Protein sequence: CASSQQLAGPSPYNEQFF.

The CDR3 is CASRETGSNYGYTF. Here the CDR3 DNA reads TGTGCCAGCAGGGAGACAGGCTCTAACTATGGCTACACCTTC. The gene calls are TRBV6-5 and TRBJ1-2; maybe TRBD1 (6 bases). This CDR3 is built from 14 residues. Looked up from germline, CDR1 is MNHEY and CDR2 is SVGAGI. The V end lost 6 bases, the J end lost 0 bases, and 11 bases lay between the germline ends.

This clone was detected only a few times. The CDR3 reads CASSPEGQGAQSYEQYF. CDR3 nucleotides: TGTGCCAGCAGCCCAGAGGGACAGGGGGCCCAATCCTACGAGCAGTACTTC. This chain uses TRBV7-6 with TRBJ2-7, with TRBD1 identical over 12 bases. Germline V lookup: CDR1 SGHVS, CDR2 FNYEAQ. The junction had 9 bases not matched to a gene; V was cut back by 5 bases and J by 1 base. The CDR3 spans 17 residues.

This clone was seen a handful of times. The chain employs TRBV2 and TRBJ1-1; 8 bases are shared with TRBD1. The length of the CDR3 is 12 residues. Germline V gives CDR1 SNHLY, CDR2 FYNNEI. V was clipped by 10 bases and J by 5 bases; unmatched bases: 6. Here the CDR3 reads CANRQGWTEAFF. The CDR3 region has the DNA TGTGCCAATAGACAGGGGTGGACTGAAGCTTTCTTT.

This clone occurred a few times. V usage is TRBV11-3 and J usage is TRBJ2-5; no clear D gene. The germline CDR1 and CDR2 sequences are SGHNT and YENEEA. The CDR3 spans 12 residues. The germline V and J ends were trimmed by 5 bases and 2 bases, with 6 bases remaining between them. The CDR3 DNA follows: TGTGCCAGCAGCCGCGGACAAGAGACCCAGTACTTC. Its protein is CASSRGQETQYF.

This clone was recorded once. This chain connects TRBV28 to TRBJ2-2; 11 nucleotides line up with TRBD2. The CDR3 length is 16 residues. The V segment lost 4 bases and the J segment 3 bases; nucleotides outside the gene matches: 4. The V gene's germline CDR1 is MDHEN and CDR2 SYDVKM. The CDR3 protein is CASSSVAGGHTGELFF. CDR3 DNA sequence: TGTGCCAGCAGTTCCGTAGCGGGGGGGCACACCGGGGAGCTGTTTTTT.

CDR3 nucleotide sequence: TGTGCCAGCAGTCAGTCTGCAGATACGCAGTATTTT. It yields the protein CASSQSADTQYF. This rearrangement joins TRBV7-6 to TRBJ2-3; D is ambiguous. The CDR3 covers 12 residues. CDR1 is SGHVS and CDR2 is FNYEAQ in the germline V gene. Trimming cost V 6 bases and J 4 bases, with 8 bases left between them.

The chain has TRBV5-4 and TRBJ2-7, with 7 bases aligning to TRBD1. V trimming: 1 base; J trimming: 4 bases; junction bases outside the gene matches: 2. CDR3 length: 13 residues. The germline V gene encodes CDR1 SGHNT and CDR2 YYREEE (reference sequence). CDR3 protein: CASSLNRGYEQYF. In nucleotides, the CDR3 is TGTGCCAGCAGCTTGAACAGGGGTTACGAGCAGTACTTC.

This clone has just a few counts. V gene TRBV6-5 combines with J gene TRBJ1-2; D call uncertain. The CDR3 runs 12 residues. The germline CDR1 and CDR2 sequences are MNHEY and SVGAGI. V lost 6 bases to trimming and J lost 0 bases, with 5 bases between them. The CDR3 nucleotides read TGTGCCAGCAGCGAGGCTAACTATGGCTACACCTTC. It encodes CASSEANYGYTF.

This clone has just a few counts. The rearrangement links TRBV19 to TRBJ1-2; no clear D gene. Trimming left V 7 bases short and J 3 bases short, with 9 bases between. The CDR3 length is 12 residues. Germline CDR1 is LNHDA and CDR2 is SQIVND (reference sequence). The CDR3: CASKERDYGYTF. CDR3 nucleotide sequence: TGTGCCAGTAAGGAACGGGACTATGGCTACACCTTC.

The V and J genes are TRBV2 and TRBJ2-2, with 7 bases that match TRBD1. The CDR3 contains 15 residues. CDR1 and CDR2 (germline): SNHLY, FYNNEI. With 6 bases clipped from V and 1 base from J, the junction kept 5 bases outside the gene matches. CDR3 residues: CASRKGTENTGELFF. The CDR3 nucleotides read TGTGCCAGCAGGAAGGGGACAGAGAACACCGGGGAGCTGTTTTTT.